The 32 T cell receptor beta chains in this list originate from one sample, sequenced in a study of control samples from healthy donors and cancer patients. The data were produced by immunoSEQ multiplex PCR, yet TCRdb's version contains in-frame clones alone and is incomplete. The table shows roughly 54,000 clones, with around 97% occurring only once. The sample consisted of blood. These receptor sequences come from a woman aged 25-40 years in good health.

This chain links TRBV28 with TRBJ2-2; D possibly corresponds to TRBD1 (5 bases). The ends were cut back, 7 bases at V and 1 base at J, with 7 bases in the middle. Germline V gene sequence: CDR1 MDHEN, CDR2 SYDVKM. The CDR3 loop spans 13 amino acids. Here the CDR3 DNA reads TGTGCCAGCAAAACAGGGAACACCGGGGAGCTGTTTTTT. It yields the protein CASKTGNTGELFF.

The chain uses TRBV13 and TRBJ2-3, with 8 bases matching TRBD1. Germline V CDR1 and CDR2: PRHDT, FYEKMQ (reference sequence). This CDR3 is 15 amino acids long. Unmatched junction bases numbered 9, after V lost 7 bases and J lost 3 bases. The chain's CDR3 is CASTKTRGLTDTQYF. In DNA, the CDR3 is TGTGCCAGCACGAAAACCAGGGGGCTGACAGATACGCAGTATTTT.

The rearrangement uses TRBV15 and TRBJ1-5, with 9 bases fitting TRBD1. V gave up 5 bases and J gave up 6 bases; unmatched junction bases: 8. Germline CDR1 LNHNV, CDR2 YYDKDF (reference sequence). This CDR3 has 15 residues. CDR3 residues: CATSRGQGHSQPQHF. For the CDR3, the DNA is TGTGCCACCAGCCGGGGACAGGGACACAGTCAGCCCCAGCATTTT. The variable domain in full, with the rest retrieved from reference TRBV15 and TRBJ1-5, is DAMVIQNPRYQVTQFGKPVTLSCSQTLNHNVMYWYQQKSSQAPKLLFHYYDKDFNNEADTPDNFQSRRPNTSFCFLDIRSPGLGDTAMYLCATSRGQGHSQPQHFGDGTRLSIL.

V is TRBV27 and J is TRBJ2-1; the match to TRBD2 covers 14 bases. V lost 4 bases to trimming and J lost 6 bases; unmatched junction nucleotides: 5. Germline CDR1 and CDR2: MNHEY and SMNVEV (reference sequence). This CDR3 region has 16 residues. CDR3 in amino acids: CASSSGTSGSPNEQFF. CDR3 DNA sequence: TGTGCCAGCAGTTCCGGGACTAGCGGGAGCCCCAATGAGCAGTTCTTC.

This chain connects TRBV6-5 to TRBJ1-1; perhaps TRBD1 as D (5 bases). Looked up from germline, CDR1 is MNHEY and CDR2 is SVGAGI. Trimming cost V 7 bases and J 1 base, with 16 bases left between them. The CDR3 loop spans 15 amino acids. Here the CDR3 reads CASTSQGRSNTEAFF. Written as DNA, the CDR3 is TGTGCCAGCACCTCTCAGGGCAGATCGAACACTGAAGCTTTCTTT.

The rearrangement uses TRBV7-9 and TRBJ2-7; D may match TRBD1 or TRBD2 (5 bases each). V was cut by 4 bases and J by 3 bases, with 10 bases left in between. Germline V gene data show CDR1 as SEHNR and CDR2 as FQNEAQ (reference sequence). CDR3 length: 13 amino acids. CDR3 in DNA: TGTGCCAGCAGCTCGGGGCAAAACTACGAGCAGTACTTC. This encodes CASSSGQNYEQYF.

This clone was seen only once. The rearrangement links TRBV5-1 to TRBJ1-2; 12 bases match TRBD1. The CDR3 runs 15 residues. Trimming cost V 6 bases and J 6 bases; bases outside gene matches: 9. Germline CDR1 is SGHRS and CDR2 is YFSETQ. The CDR3 spells CASKPGTGGENGYTF. DNA for the CDR3: TGCGCCAGCAAACCCGGGACAGGGGGCGAAAATGGCTACACCTTC.

The V gene is TRBV28, the J gene TRBJ1-5; D is uncertain. The germline CDR1 and CDR2 sequences are MDHEN and SYDVKM. V was trimmed by 5 bases and J by 0 bases, leaving 17 bases between them. This CDR3 has 17 amino acids. The CDR3 DNA is TGTGCCAGCAGTCCTCTCCCGGGTGCCCCTAGCAATCAGCCCCAGCATTTT. As protein: CASSPLPGAPSNQPQHF.

The chain links TRBV10-2 to TRBJ2-1, with 7 bases aligning to TRBD2. The junction had 8 bases not matched to a gene; V was cut back by 4 bases and J by 5 bases. The CDR3 totals 15 residues. Germline V lookup: CDR1 WSHSY, CDR2 SAAADI. The chain's CDR3 is CASSAHASGNNEQFF. The CDR3 DNA reads as TGCGCCAGCAGTGCCCACGCTAGCGGCAACAATGAGCAGTTCTTC.

The J gene is TRBJ1-5, the V gene TRBV27, with 7 bases that match TRBD1. The V segment lost 6 bases and the J segment 1 base; nucleotides outside the gene matches: 3. The CDR3 is 14 amino acids. Germline CDR1 and CDR2: MNHEY and SMNVEV (reference sequence). In DNA form, the CDR3 reads TGTGCCAGCAGCCAGGGACAGAGCAATCAGCCCCAGCATTTT. It yields the protein CASSQGQSNQPQHF.

This clone counts as medium-sized. The J gene is TRBJ2-7, the V gene TRBV6-5; tentatively, D is TRBD2 (7 bases). The V gene lost 10 bases and the J gene lost 4 bases, with 20 bases spanning the gap. The CDR3 totals 14 residues. Germline CDR1 and CDR2: MNHEY and SVGAGI. CDR3 coding DNA: TGTGCCACCGAAAAAGGGGGGGATAGGTACGAGCAGTACTTC. It yields the protein CATEKGGDRYEQYF.

CDR3: CASSLRDRWDSGANVLTF. The DNA of the CDR3 is TGTGCCAGCAGCTTGAGGGACAGGTGGGACTCTGGGGCCAACGTCCTGACTTTC. This chain joins TRBV5-6 and TRBJ2-6, with 8 bases matching TRBD1. Trimming took 1 base from V and 0 from J; bases not matched to a gene: 6. Germline loops: CDR1 SGHDT, CDR2 YYEEEE. The CDR3 extends over 18 amino acids.

The CDR3 bases are TGTGCCAGCAGTTACCGGCCTAGCGGATACAATGAGCAGTTCTTC. This gives the protein CASSYRPSGYNEQFF. This chain links TRBV6-6 with TRBJ2-1; 7 bases agree with TRBD2. Germline values: CDR1 MNHNY, CDR2 SVGAGI (reference sequence). Trimming at V came to 2 bases and at J to 4 bases, leaving 5 bases not matched to a gene. The CDR3 is 15 residues long.

The rearrangement links TRBV3-1 (or the pseudogene TRBV3-2) to TRBJ1-2; D is ambiguous. Deletions cut 1 base from V and 3 bases from J, with 15 bases between. Per the germline V gene, CDR1 is LGHDT and CDR2 is YNNKEL (reference sequence). The CDR3 covers 16 residues. The CDR3 protein is CASSQVFPDGHYGYTF. The CDR3 region has the DNA TGTGCCAGCAGCCAAGTGTTCCCGGACGGCCACTATGGCTACACCTTC.

The genes are TRBV19 and TRBJ1-1; D gene uncertain. The germline CDR1 and CDR2 sequences are LNHDA and SQIVND (reference sequence). This CDR3 is 12 amino acids long. V lost 5 bases and J 2 bases, leaving 6 bases between the germline ends. The CDR3 is CASSPGNTEAFF. Written as DNA, the CDR3 is TGTGCCAGTAGTCCGGGTAACACTGAAGCTTTCTTT.

The chain couples TRBV30 to TRBJ2-5; 14 nucleotides align to TRBD2. V lost 5 bases, J lost 5 bases, and 7 bases stayed unmatched. The germline gives CDR1 GTSNPN, CDR2 SVGIG (reference sequence). This CDR3 comprises 15 residues. This CDR3 is CAWAGLAGVSETQYF. The DNA for the CDR3 is TGTGCCTGGGCGGGACTAGCGGGAGTCTCTGAGACCCAGTACTTC.

The chain employs TRBV6-1 and TRBJ2-6; D is uncertain. The CDR3 has 15 residues. Germline V gives CDR1 MNHNS, CDR2 SASEGT. Trimming removed 2 bases at V and 0 bases at J, with 5 bases between. CDR3 protein: CASSEQHSGANVLTF. Here the CDR3 DNA reads TGTGCCAGCAGTGAACAGCACTCTGGGGCCAACGTCCTGACTTTC.

The chain carries TRBV20-1 and TRBJ1-1, with a possible D match to TRBD1 (6 bases). There are 11 residues in the CDR3. Germline V gene data show CDR1 as DFQATT and CDR2 as SNEGSKA (reference sequence). V dropped 6 bases and J dropped 8 bases, with 13 bases sitting between them. The CDR3: CSARTEVEAFF. The DNA for the CDR3 is TGCAGTGCGAGGACAGAGGTAGAAGCTTTCTTT.

The rearrangement uses TRBV7-8 and TRBJ2-7; perhaps D is TRBD1 or TRBD2 (7 bases each). CDR3 length: 19 residues. Trimming shortened V by 7 bases and J by 2 bases, and 30 bases separated the two germline ends. The germline gives CDR1 SGHVS, CDR2 FQNEAQ. CDR3 bases: TGTGCCAGCATCCCCCAGGGGGGGATAAGTAGGACTTCACCCTACGAGCAGTACTTC. Translating gives CASIPQGGISRTSPYEQYF.

In DNA form, the CDR3 reads TGTGCCAGCAGTCAGGGAACGGGAAACACCATATATTTT. It codes for CASSQGTGNTIYF. The rearrangement joins TRBV5-4 to TRBJ1-3; D is perhaps TRBD1 (5 bases). The germline CDR1 and CDR2 sequences are SGHNT and YYREEE (reference sequence). V lost 5 bases, J lost 4 bases, and 10 bases lay in between. CDR3 size: 13 residues.

The chain couples TRBV7-9 to TRBJ2-5; 11 bases are shared with TRBD2. The CDR3 extends over 15 amino acids. V trimming: 3 bases; J trimming: 5 bases; junction bases outside the gene matches: 5. Looked up from germline, CDR1 is SEHNR and CDR2 is FQNEAQ (reference sequence). The chain's CDR3 is CASSLTSGVRETQYF. The CDR3 DNA reads as TGTGCCAGCAGCTTGACTAGCGGGGTGCGGGAGACCCAGTACTTC.

The chain recombines TRBV10-1 with TRBJ2-7; no firm D call. The CDR3 has 15 amino acids. The germline V and J ends were trimmed by 2 bases and 3 bases, with 14 bases remaining between them. Germline V gives CDR1 WNHNN, CDR2 SYGVQD (reference sequence). The CDR3 loop reads CASSEKSAGLYEQYF. DNA of the CDR3: TGCGCCAGCAGTGAGAAGTCTGCAGGCCTCTACGAGCAGTACTTC.

V and J are TRBV18 and TRBJ2-2; 14 bases agree with TRBD2. Per germline, CDR1 KGHSH and CDR2 LQKENI. The length of the CDR3 is 19 residues. J gave up 4 bases and V 3 bases, and 10 bases lay outside the gene matches. The CDR3 nucleotides are TGTGCCAGCTCACCTCAAATGGGACTAGCGGGAGCCAGCACCGGGGAGCTGTTTTTT. It yields the protein CASSPQMGLAGASTGELFF. The variable domain in full, completed from reference TRBV18 and TRBJ2-2, reads NAGVMQNPRHLVRRRGQEARLRCSPMKGHSHVYWYRQLPEEGLKFMVYLQKENIIDESGMPKERFSAEFPKEGPSILRIQQVVRGDSAAYFCASSPQMGLAGASTGELFFGEGSRLTVL.

The CDR3 loop reads CASSQVIGSRGDTQYF. The CDR3 coding sequence is TGTGCCAGCAGCCAAGTAATCGGGTCTAGGGGGGATACGCAGTATTTT. The chain recombines TRBV3-1 (or the pseudogene TRBV3-2) with TRBJ2-3; tentative D call: TRBD1 (6 bases). Germline V gene sequence: CDR1 LGHDT, CDR2 YNNKEL (reference sequence). The CDR3 has 16 residues. V gave up 1 base and J gave up 6 bases, with 17 bases separating them.

This clone was observed once. V and J are TRBV11-2 and TRBJ2-2; TRBD2 matches at 10 bases. The germline gives CDR1 SGHAT, CDR2 FQNNGV. The CDR3 has 16 residues. V dropped 2 bases and J dropped 3; count of bases not matched to a gene: 3. CDR3 nucleotide sequence: TGTGCCAGCAGCTTACCTAGCGGGAGAGACACCGGGGAGCTGTTTTTT. It translates to CASSLPSGRDTGELFF.

The V gene is TRBV28, the J gene TRBJ1-4, with TRBD1 identical over 10 bases. Unmatched junction bases numbered 10, after V lost 6 bases and J lost 6 bases. Germline assignment: CDR1 MDHEN and CDR2 SYDVKM. The CDR3 loop spans 16 amino acids. DNA of the CDR3: TGTGCCAGCAGACACCAGACAGGGGGCAGAGATGAAAAACTGTTTTTT. The encoded protein is CASRHQTGGRDEKLFF.

The rearrangement links TRBV5-1 to TRBJ2-1; D is undetermined. CDR1 and CDR2 from the germline V gene are SGHRS and YFSETQ. This CDR3 has 13 residues. Trimming took off 5 bases at V and 8 bases at J, with 14 bases between the two ends. This chain's CDR3 is CASRSPAGDEQFF. The CDR3 region has the DNA TGCGCCAGCAGGTCCCCGGCTGGCGATGAGCAGTTCTTC.

This chain uses TRBV9 with TRBJ2-5, with D hard to call. V was pared by 3 bases and J by 5 bases, with 11 bases between. CDR3 length: 13 residues. CDR1 SGDLS and CDR2 YYNGEE come from the germline V gene. CDR3 sequence reads: CASSGSYMETQYF. The CDR3, as DNA: TGTGCCAGCAGCGGCTCTTATATGGAGACCCAGTACTTC. The full variable domain, in which reference TRBV9 and TRBJ2-5 provide the parts outside the CDR3, is DSGVTQTPKHLITATGQRVTLRCSPRSGDLSVYWYQQSLDQGLQFLIQYYNGEERAKGNILERFSAQQFPDLHSELNLSSLELGDSALYFCASSGSYMETQYFGPGTRLLVL.

This clone is a singleton in its sample. At the DNA level, this CDR3 is encoded by other sequences in the same sample as well. This chain uses TRBV12-3 or TRBV12-4 with TRBJ2-1, with D hard to call. The V and J ends lost 5 bases and 5 bases respectively, with 1 base between them. The CDR3 runs to 10 residues. For the CDR3, the DNA is TGTGCCAGCAGTAACAATGAGCAGTTCTTC. Residues: CASSNNEQFF.

V and J are TRBV5-1 and TRBJ2-7, with 7 bases that match TRBD1. Trimming at V came to 4 bases and at J to 3 bases, leaving 4 bases not matched to a gene. This CDR3 has 13 residues. CDR1 and CDR2 from the germline V gene are SGHRS and YFSETQ. CDR3: CASSPTGSYEQYF. Written as DNA, the CDR3 is TGCGCCAGCAGCCCGACAGGGAGCTACGAGCAGTACTTC. Filled out from reference TRBV5-1 and TRBJ2-7, the complete variable domain reads KAGVTQTPRYLIKTRGQQVTLSCSPISGHRSVSWYQQTPGQGLQFLFEYFSETQRNKGNFPGRFSGRQFSNSRSEMNVSTLELGDSALYLCASSPTGSYEQYFGPGTRLTVT.

CDR3 sequence (DNA): TGTGCCAGCAGCTCCGACAGACTTAATTCACCCCTCCACTTT. Protein product: CASSSDRLNSPLHF. The chain couples TRBV28 to TRBJ1-6; tentative D call: TRBD1 (5 bases). CDR1 MDHEN and CDR2 SYDVKM come from the germline V gene. The CDR3 consists of 14 residues. V was cut by 6 bases and J by 6 bases, with 12 bases left in between.

The count of this clone is one. The chain couples TRBV9 to TRBJ2-2; 7 bases fit TRBD2. The length of the CDR3 is 14 residues. V shed 1 base, J shed 7 bases, and the junction held 4 bases outside the gene matches. Germline CDR1 and CDR2: SGDLS and YYNGEE. In DNA form, the CDR3 reads TGTGCCAGCAGCGTACGGGGGGAAGGCGGGGAGCTGTTTTTT. The encoded protein is CASSVRGEGGELFF.